Here is one T cell receptor (beta chain) with its context. TCRdb re-called the RT-PCR reads through MiXCR, storing one row per CDR3 protein. Of hundreds of thousands of distinct CDR3 sequences listed, approximately 15% are singletons. What was sequenced was memory CD4+ T cells from blood. The TCR originated in a female donor in good health, serving as a healthy control.

The CDR3: CASVGRKSYEQYF. In DNA form, the CDR3 reads TGTGCCAGCGTGGGGAGGAAATCCTACGAGCAGTACTTC. V gene TRBV12-3 or TRBV12-4 combines with J gene TRBJ2-7, with a weak D call TRBD2 (6 bases). The V end was cut by 8 bases, the J end by 1 base, with 12 bases between. The CDR3 is made up of 13 amino acids.